The 27 T cell receptor beta chains below were found in one sample sequenced in a study of T cell responses to AZD1222 COVID-19 vaccine. Clones were read by immunoSEQ multiplex PCR, and TCRdb kept only the in-frame ones, dropping some. The sample consists of 180,000 or so clones, more than 70% of them appearing once. Material: peripheral blood, obtained 28 days after the second AZD1222 dose. These receptors were taken from an adult who received the AZD1222 COVID-19 vaccine.

The genes are TRBV28 and TRBJ2-5, with TRBD2 matching 7 bases. The CDR3 is 13 amino acids. The J segment lost 5 bases and the V segment lost 4 bases, leaving 4 bases of the junction unmatched. CDR1 MDHEN and CDR2 SYDVKM come from the germline V gene. The CDR3 coding sequence is TGTGCCAGCAGTTCGGGGGGTATGGAGACCCAGTACTTC. It is translated as CASSSGGMETQYF.

The chain joins TRBV7-3 to TRBJ2-7, with D possibly matching TRBD1 (6 bases). Germline values: CDR1 SGHTA, CDR2 FQGTGA. The CDR3 is 15 residues long. V gave up 1 base and J gave up 1 base, with 11 bases separating them. Here the CDR3 reads CASSLRAGVSYEQYF. CDR3 coding DNA: TGTGCCAGCAGCTTAAGAGCAGGGGTATCCTACGAGCAGTACTTC.

The CDR3 DNA follows: TGTGCCAGCAGCCAAGAAAGGGGGGCGATTTCACCCCTCCACTTT. It encodes CASSQERGAISPLHF. The rearrangement uses TRBV3-1 (or the pseudogene TRBV3-2) and TRBJ1-6; tentatively, D is TRBD1 (6 bases). This CDR3 has 15 amino acids. Trimming took off 0 bases at V and 9 bases at J, with 12 bases between the two ends. Germline loops: CDR1 LGHDT, CDR2 YNNKEL (reference sequence).

V is TRBV7-2 and J is TRBJ2-7; 8 bases line up with TRBD2. CDR1 and CDR2 from the germline V gene are SGHTA and FQGNSA. The CDR3 runs 15 residues. Trimming cost V 1 base and J 2 bases; bases outside gene matches: 4. CDR3 loop: CASSLGTGGTYEQYF. The CDR3 DNA reads TGTGCCAGCAGCTTAGGGACGGGGGGGACCTACGAGCAGTACTTC.

The chain links TRBV7-2 to TRBJ2-2; D possibly corresponds to TRBD2 (6 bases). Trimming removed 3 bases at V and 5 bases at J, with 10 bases between. The V gene's germline CDR1 is SGHTA and CDR2 FQGNSA. There are 14 residues in the CDR3. CDR3 loop: CASSLEGVTGELFF. For the CDR3, the DNA is TGTGCCAGCAGCTTGGAGGGTGTAACCGGGGAGCTGTTTTTT. Based on the CDR3 plus reference TRBV7-2 and TRBJ2-2, the full variable domain is GAGVSQSPSNKVTEKGKDVELRCDPISGHTALYWYRQSLGQGLEFLIYFQGNSAPDKSGLPSDRFSAERTGGSVSTLTIQRTQQEDSAVYLCASSLEGVTGELFFGEGSRLTVL.

The chain combines TRBV28 with TRBJ2-7, with TRBD1 identical over 8 bases. Germline trimming cut 5 bases from V and 0 bases from J; bases unmatched to any gene: 6. The CDR3 totals 15 residues. Germline CDR1 and CDR2: MDHEN and SYDVKM. For the CDR3, the DNA is TGTGCCAGCAGTGGCCCAGGGGGCGCCTCCTACGAGCAGTACTTC. This encodes CASSGPGGASYEQYF.

V gene TRBV27 combines with J gene TRBJ2-3; D is ambiguous. V dropped 5 bases and J dropped 0 bases, with 12 bases sitting between them. Germline V lookup: CDR1 MNHEY, CDR2 SMNVEV (reference sequence). The CDR3 runs to 15 residues. CDR3 protein: CASSLSGLSTDTQYF. DNA for the CDR3: TGTGCCAGCAGTCTGAGTGGCCTTAGCACAGATACGCAGTATTTT.

The chain is built from TRBV29-1 and TRBJ1-2, with 10 nucleotides matching TRBD1. Germline trimming cut 7 bases from V and 3 bases from J; bases unmatched to any gene: 5. Germline V gives CDR1 SQVTM, CDR2 ANQGSEA. CDR3 size: 13 residues. The chain's CDR3 is CSAAGTGDYGYTF. Here the CDR3 DNA reads TGCAGCGCAGCCGGGACAGGGGACTATGGCTACACCTTC.

The genes are TRBV3-1 (or the pseudogene TRBV3-2) and TRBJ1-5; no reliable D call. Germline V CDR1 and CDR2: LGHDT, YNNKEL (reference sequence). Trimming took off 3 bases at V and 6 bases at J, with 9 bases between the two ends. The CDR3 has 13 amino acids. In DNA form, the CDR3 reads TGTGCCAGCAGCCAGGTACATGGTCAGCCCCAGCATTTT. Translation: CASSQVHGQPQHF.

The chain is built from TRBV28 and TRBJ1-5; weak D call: TRBD1 (6 bases). This CDR3 has 15 amino acids. The germline V gene encodes CDR1 MDHEN and CDR2 SYDVKM. Trimming stripped 6 bases from V and 2 bases from J, with 14 bases between. The CDR3 DNA follows: TGTGCCAGCAGATCACAGGGAGCAGGCAATCAGCCCCAGCATTTT. Its protein product is CASRSQGAGNQPQHF.

The chain employs TRBV21-1 and TRBJ1-1; the table's D call, TRBD1, was not checked against the DNA. TRBV21-1 is termed a pseudogene. The CDR3 totals 17 residues. Here the CDR3 reads CASSKAGTGGMNTEAFF. The CDR3 DNA sequence: TGTGCCAGCAGCAAAGCGGGGACAGGGGGAATGAACACTGAAGCTTTCTTT.

The rearrangement uses TRBV5-1 and TRBJ2-1, with D possibly matching TRBD2 (6 bases). The germline V gene encodes CDR1 SGHRS and CDR2 YFSETQ. The CDR3 is 15 amino acids. V was pared by 4 bases and J by 2 bases, with 13 bases between. This CDR3 is CASSPEGLTYNEQFF. CDR3 bases: TGCGCCAGCAGCCCGGAGGGGCTAACCTACAATGAGCAGTTCTTC.

This clone was detected once. This sequence joins TRBV27 and TRBJ1-1; 10 bases line up with TRBD1. The CDR3 consists of 15 residues. Trimming at V came to 4 bases and at J to 1 base, leaving 3 bases not matched to a gene. Germline loops: CDR1 MNHEY, CDR2 SMNVEV (reference sequence). The CDR3 DNA reads TGTGCCAGCAGTTCCCGGACAGGGGGGAACACTGAAGCTTTCTTT. Amino acids: CASSSRTGGNTEAFF.

This clone was seen a single time. The rearrangement joins TRBV25-1 to TRBJ2-5, with TRBD2 identical over 7 bases. The CDR3 covers 13 residues. The germline gives CDR1 MGHDK, CDR2 SYGVNS. The trim removed 8 bases at V and 1 base at J, leaving 4 bases unmatched. The DNA of the CDR3 is TGTGCCAGCGCTTCTAGCGGCCAAGAGACCCAGTACTTC. Its translation is CASASSGQETQYF.

This chain joins TRBV7-9 and TRBJ2-7; D might be TRBD1 or TRBD2, each matching 5 bases. V lost 3 bases and J lost 8, with 11 bases in between. The CDR3 contains 12 residues. Germline assignment: CDR1 SEHNR and CDR2 FQNEAQ (reference sequence). The CDR3 protein is CASSFTEGKQYF. The DNA of the CDR3 is TGTGCCAGCAGCTTTACAGAGGGGAAGCAGTACTTC.

This chain links TRBV21-1 with TRBJ2-2; TRBD2, the table's D call, was not compared with the DNA. TRBV21-1 is assigned pseudogene status. The CDR3 consists of 18 residues. This chain's CDR3 is CASSTNTAGTANTGELFF. For the CDR3, the DNA is TGTGCCAGCAGCACGAATACCGCGGGGACGGCCAACACCGGGGAGCTGTTTTTT.

This chain uses TRBV2 with TRBJ1-2, with unresolved D. The CDR3 covers 12 residues. Germline V gives CDR1 SNHLY, CDR2 FYNNEI. V shed 8 bases and J shed 0 bases, with 7 bases lying between them. CDR3 nucleotides: TGTGCCAGCTGGAGGGCTAACTATGGCTACACCTTC. Translated: CASWRANYGYTF.

The chain uses TRBV30 and TRBJ2-1, with D possibly matching TRBD1 (6 bases). The CDR3 consists of 13 residues. Trimming cost V 3 bases and J 4 bases, with 10 bases left between them. Germline-derived CDR1 and CDR2 are GTSNPN and SVGIG (reference sequence). Here the CDR3 reads CAWRAQGYNEQFF. The CDR3 DNA reads TGTGCCTGGAGGGCACAGGGTTACAATGAGCAGTTCTTC.

V gene TRBV27 combines with J gene TRBJ1-2; D remains ambiguous. Trimming took 7 bases from V and 10 from J, leaving 7 bases between them. The CDR3 length is 9 residues. From germline, CDR1 is MNHEY and CDR2 SMNVEV (reference sequence). Here the CDR3 reads CASKDDYTF. DNA for the CDR3: TGTGCCAGCAAGGACGACTACACCTTC.

J is TRBJ2-7 and V is TRBV28; tentatively, D is TRBD2 (7 bases). The CDR3 has 14 residues. The germline CDR1 and CDR2 sequences are MDHEN and SYDVKM. V lost 3 bases, J lost 4 bases, and 13 bases lay in between. CDR3 protein: CASSFGGRWYEQYF. The CDR3 DNA reads as TGTGCCAGCAGTTTCGGGGGGCGCTGGTACGAGCAGTACTTC.

The chain recombines TRBV19 with TRBJ2-7; 9 bases align to TRBD1. CDR3 length equals 15 residues. The germline V gene has CDR1 LNHDA and CDR2 SQIVND (reference sequence). V trimming: 3 bases; J trimming: 6 bases; junction bases outside the gene matches: 9. The CDR3 loop reads CASSMEGTGSVEQYF. DNA for the CDR3: TGTGCCAGTAGTATGGAGGGGACAGGGAGTGTCGAGCAGTACTTC.

The V gene is TRBV6-2 or TRBV6-3, the J gene TRBJ2-5; weak D call: TRBD2 (6 bases). CDR3 length: 16 residues. The germline V and J ends were trimmed by 6 bases and 2 bases, with 19 bases remaining between them. Germline lookup yields CDR1 MNHEY and CDR2 SVGEGT. Written as DNA, the CDR3 is TGTGCCAGCAGCCCCTATTCGGGAGTGGGGCAAGAGACCCAGTACTTC. It codes for CASSPYSGVGQETQYF.

The chain carries TRBV5-8 and TRBJ2-1, with 13 bases lining up with TRBD2. Germline CDR1 reads SGHTS; CDR2 reads YDEGEE. The trim removed 3 bases at V and 6 bases at J, leaving 3 bases unmatched. The CDR3 is made up of 15 amino acids. CDR3 bases: TGTGCCAGCAGCTCCTGGACTAGCGGGGGCAATGAGCAGTTCTTC. This codes for CASSSWTSGGNEQFF.

The chain links TRBV27 to TRBJ2-2; D uncertain. Germline assignment: CDR1 MNHEY and CDR2 SMNVEV (reference sequence). V was cut by 1 base and J by 2 bases, with 5 bases left in between. This CDR3 comprises 14 residues. The CDR3 nucleotides read TGTGCCAGCAGTTTATGGGATAACACCGGGGAGCTGTTTTTT. Translating it yields CASSLWDNTGELFF.

The CDR3: CASSLVSTHQPQHF. The CDR3 DNA follows: TGTGCCAGCAGCTTAGTTTCCACCCATCAGCCCCAGCATTTT. V and J are TRBV7-8 and TRBJ1-5; no clear D. Germline assignment: CDR1 SGHVS and CDR2 FQNEAQ. CDR3 size: 14 residues. V was clipped by 1 base and J by 5 bases, with 9 bases between them. Full variable domain (missing parts from reference TRBV7-8 and TRBJ1-5): GAGVSQSPRYKVAKRGQDVALRCDPISGHVSLFWYQQALGQGPEFLTYFQNEAQLDKSGLPSDRFFAERPEGSVSTLKIQRTQQEDSAVYLCASSLVSTHQPQHFGDGTRLSIL.

V is TRBV24-1 and J is TRBJ2-3; D might be TRBD1 or TRBD2, each matching 7 bases. V shed 9 bases and J shed 2 bases, with 20 bases lying between them. The CDR3 totals 16 residues. CDR1 and CDR2 from the germline V gene are KGHDR and SFDVKD. The CDR3 spells CATGGGTENPTDTQYF. In DNA form, the CDR3 reads TGTGCCACCGGGGGGGGGACAGAGAACCCCACAGATACGCAGTATTTT.

This clone is a singleton in its sample. The V call is TRBV28, the J call TRBJ1-4; a weak D match, TRBD1 (5 bases). The CDR3 is 13 amino acids. Germline lookup yields CDR1 MDHEN and CDR2 SYDVKM. The V gene lost 6 bases and the J gene lost 4 bases, with 9 bases spanning the gap. The CDR3 DNA reads TGTGCCAGCAGACAACAGGTTAATGAAAAACTGTTTTTT. It is translated as CASRQQVNEKLFF.